The 27 T cell receptor beta chains presented below share a single source sample, sequenced in a study of T-cell memory formation after mild COVID-19. MiXCR, run by TCRdb on the 5' RACE reads, gives a single entry per CDR3 protein. The sample lists about half a million distinct CDR3 sequences, roughly 18% seen once, with roughly an eighth in the top ten. Sequences were obtained from PBMCs or a T cell subset sorted from them (not recorded which). The origin of the receptors is an adult woman who had mild COVID-19 (a few samples of this study predate the infection). Cell type and time point are not known.

This chain connects TRBV14 to TRBJ2-7, with D hard to call. Trimming removed 1 base from V and 3 bases from J, with 7 bases in between. Germline CDR1 and CDR2: SGHDN and FVKESK. This CDR3 contains 13 residues. CDR3 nucleotide sequence: TGTGCCAGCAGCCAAGTCTCAGACTACGAGCAGTACTTC. Its translation is CASSQVSDYEQYF. The full variable domain, completed using reference TRBV14 and TRBJ2-7, is EAGVTQFPSHSVIEKGQTVTLRCDPISGHDNLYWYRRVMGKEIKFLLHFVKESKQDESGMPNNRFLAERTGGTYSTLKVQPAELEDSGVYFCASSQVSDYEQYFGPGTRLTVT.

CDR3 bases: TGCGCCAGCAGCCCCCGGGACCTGGACTACGAGCAGTACTTC. This codes for CASSPRDLDYEQYF. The V gene is TRBV5-1, the J gene TRBJ2-7; possibly TRBD1 or TRBD2 for D (5 bases each). This CDR3 contains 14 residues. Germline V CDR1 and CDR2: SGHRS, YFSETQ. Trimming removed 4 bases at V and 3 bases at J, with 14 bases between.

The chain has TRBV12-3 or TRBV12-4 and TRBJ2-5; TRBD2 matches at 9 bases. After removal of 5 bases from V and 5 bases from J, the junction contained 6 bases not matched to a gene. This CDR3 has 14 amino acids. Here the CDR3 reads CASSPRRGGETQYF. CDR3 in DNA: TGTGCCAGCAGTCCCAGGCGGGGGGGTGAGACCCAGTACTTC.

In its sample, this clonotype was seen a few times. The chain is built from TRBV10-3 and TRBJ2-7; D unclear. CDR1 ENHRY and CDR2 SYGVKD come from the germline V gene. Trimming removed 2 bases at V and 3 bases at J, with 5 bases between. This CDR3 has 12 residues. CDR3 region: CAISEADYEQYF. The DNA of the CDR3 is TGTGCCATCAGTGAGGCGGACTACGAGCAGTACTTC.

This clonotype was seen a few times. V is TRBV19 and J is TRBJ1-1; TRBD1 might be the D (5 bases). Germline values: CDR1 LNHDA, CDR2 SQIVND (reference sequence). This CDR3 has 14 amino acids. V was trimmed by 4 bases and J by 0 bases, leaving 9 bases between them. The CDR3: CASSKGRMNTEAFF. In DNA form, the CDR3 reads TGTGCCAGTAGTAAGGGGAGGATGAACACTGAAGCTTTCTTT.

This clonotype turned up a few times. V is TRBV24-1 and J is TRBJ1-2, with D unresolved. CDR1 is KGHDR, CDR2 SFDVKD, per germline. CDR3 length: 13 residues. Trimming removed 9 bases at V and 2 bases at J, with 12 bases between. CDR3 loop: CATAVEGNYGYTF. Here the CDR3 DNA reads TGTGCCACCGCCGTGGAGGGCAACTATGGCTACACCTTC.

This clonotype was picked up a small number of times. The chain joins TRBV6-5 to TRBJ2-3; D unresolved. This CDR3 has 16 residues. V lost 6 bases to trimming and J lost 2 bases, with 18 bases between them. In germline, CDR1 is MNHEY, CDR2 SVGAGI. The CDR3 region is CASRPDSYKLTDTQYF. The CDR3 DNA is TGTGCCAGCAGGCCCGACTCCTATAAACTCACAGATACGCAGTATTTT.

A few counts support this clonotype. V is TRBV20-1 and J is TRBJ2-5, with 7 bases that match TRBD2. This CDR3 comprises 14 residues. Germline V gene data show CDR1 as DFQATT and CDR2 as SNEGSKA (reference sequence). DNA for the CDR3: TGCAGCCTCACGGGATTTCTGCGGGAGGAGACCCAGTACTTC. Translating gives CSLTGFLREETQYF.

The V and J genes are TRBV12-3 or TRBV12-4 and TRBJ1-4; 7 nucleotides agree with TRBD1. The CDR3 spans 14 residues. Unmatched junction bases numbered 7, after V lost 5 bases and J lost 7 bases. DNA of the CDR3: TGTGCCAGCAGTCAAAGGGGGCGCGTTGAAAAACTGTTTTTT. Translation: CASSQRGRVEKLFF.

The chain has TRBV5-1 and TRBJ2-6; D is undetermined. Germline V gene lookup returns CDR1 SGHRS and CDR2 YFSETQ. The CDR3 loop spans 12 amino acids. V lost 4 bases, J lost 2 bases, and 1 base lay in between. CDR3 sequence (DNA): TGCGCCAGCAGCGCTGGGGCCAACGTCCTGACTTTC. It codes for CASSAGANVLTF.

This rearrangement joins TRBV12-3 or TRBV12-4 to TRBJ2-3, with 12 bases that match TRBD1. The CDR3 extends over 15 amino acids. Unmatched junction bases numbered 7, after V lost 6 bases and J lost 6 bases. This CDR3 reads CASSKGGTGGDTQYF. The CDR3 DNA reads as TGTGCCAGCAGCAAGGGAGGGACAGGGGGCGATACGCAGTATTTT.

The sample holds a few counts of this clonotype. The chain uses TRBV4-3 and TRBJ2-1; D possibly corresponds to TRBD2 (5 bases). The germline V and J ends were trimmed by 0 bases and 8 bases, with 14 bases remaining between them. The CDR3 runs to 15 residues. Germline loops: CDR1 LGHNA, CDR2 YSLEER. The CDR3 region is CASSQDLGVGDEQFF. As DNA, the CDR3 is TGCGCCAGCAGCCAAGATCTCGGGGTAGGCGATGAGCAGTTCTTC.

The V and J genes are TRBV12-3 or TRBV12-4 and TRBJ2-7; tentative D call: TRBD1 (5 bases). V was pared by 3 bases and J by 2 bases, with 14 bases between. The CDR3 spans 15 residues. For the CDR3, the DNA is TGTGCCAGCAGTTTGGGGCTGGCGCCTGCCTACGAGCAGTACTTC. Encoded protein: CASSLGLAPAYEQYF.

This clonotype was observed many times. The chain links TRBV5-1 to TRBJ2-7, with unresolved D. Trimming shortened V by 2 bases and J by 4 bases, and 7 bases separated the two germline ends. The CDR3 loop spans 12 amino acids. The V gene's germline CDR1 is SGHRS and CDR2 YFSETQ. The CDR3 region has the DNA TGCGCCAGCAGCTTCAGCGCGTACGAGCAGTACTTC. The encoded protein is CASSFSAYEQYF.

The chain joins TRBV5-1 to TRBJ2-6, with D hard to call. Deletions cut 4 bases from V and 0 bases from J, with 11 bases between. CDR1 SGHRS and CDR2 YFSETQ come from the germline V gene. The CDR3 contains 16 residues. The CDR3 spells CASSPWTVSGANVLTF. DNA of the CDR3: TGCGCCAGCAGCCCATGGACGGTCTCTGGGGCCAACGTCCTGACTTTC.

This chain connects TRBV15 to TRBJ2-7; 9 bases match TRBD2. This CDR3 region has 15 residues. The V gene end was trimmed by 3 bases and the J gene end by 3 bases; junction bases not matched to a gene: 6. The germline gives CDR1 LNHNV, CDR2 YYDKDF (reference sequence). This CDR3 reads CATSSDSGSSYEQYF. CDR3 sequence (DNA): TGTGCCACCAGCAGCGATAGCGGGAGTAGCTACGAGCAGTACTTC. Supplemented by reference TRBV15 and TRBJ2-7, the full variable domain reads DAMVIQNPRYQVTQFGKPVTLSCSQTLNHNVMYWYQQKSSQAPKLLFHYYDKDFNNEADTPDNFQSRRPNTSFCFLDIRSPGLGDTAMYLCATSSDSGSSYEQYFGPGTRLTVT.

The chain links TRBV28 to TRBJ2-7; TRBD2 aligns across 7 bases. V lost 6 bases and J lost 0; bases outside the gene matches: 2. Germline V CDR1 and CDR2: MDHEN, SYDVKM. This CDR3 has 13 amino acids. This CDR3 is CASRGGFSYEQYF. CDR3 in DNA: TGTGCCAGCAGGGGGGGGTTCTCCTACGAGCAGTACTTC.

This clonotype was recorded a few times. This rearrangement joins TRBV7-9 to TRBJ1-6, with unresolved D. Trimming shortened V by 2 bases and J by 0 bases, and 8 bases separated the two germline ends. This CDR3 contains 16 residues. Per germline, CDR1 SEHNR and CDR2 FQNEAQ (reference sequence). The CDR3 sequence: CASSLPRSSYNSPLHF. The CDR3 DNA sequence: TGTGCCAGCAGCTTACCAAGGAGCTCCTATAATTCACCCCTCCACTTT.

A few counts support this clonotype. The rearrangement uses TRBV7-8 and TRBJ1-1, with TRBD1 matching over 11 bases. Losses at the gene ends were 7 bases for V and 5 bases for J; bases not matched to a gene: 12. Germline-derived CDR1 and CDR2 are SGHVS and FQNEAQ. This CDR3 comprises 16 residues. The CDR3 nucleotides are TGTGCCAGCACTCCGGACAGGGGGCGATCGGATACTGAAGCTTTCTTT. Its protein product is CASTPDRGRSDTEAFF.

For this clonotype: One end of the junction does not line up with germline, which may come from a read error. This rearrangement joins TRBV5-1 to TRBJ1-6; D is undetermined. The CDR3 loop spans 14 amino acids. The germline gives CDR1 SGHRS, CDR2 YFSETQ. CDR3 in amino acids: CASSLAGYTSPLHF. Here the CDR3 DNA reads TGCGCCAGCAGCTTGGCGGGGTATACTTCACCCCTCCACTTT. The complete variable domain, with remaining parts taken from reference TRBV5-1 and TRBJ1-6, reads KAGVTQTPRYLIKTRGQQVTLSCSPISGHRSVSWYQQTPGQGLQFLFEYFSETQRNKGNFPGRFSGRQFSNSRSEMNVSTLELGDSALYLCASSLAGYTSPLHFGNGTRLTVT.

The chain recombines TRBV9 with TRBJ2-7; D perhaps matches TRBD1 (5 bases). With 4 bases removed from V and 2 bases from J, the gap between germline ends came to 13 bases. This CDR3 contains 14 residues. From germline, CDR1 is SGDLS and CDR2 YYNGEE. The CDR3 here is CASSPRTKPYEQYF. CDR3 nucleotide sequence: TGTGCCAGCAGCCCTCGGACAAAGCCCTACGAGCAGTACTTC. Full variable domain (missing parts from reference TRBV9 and TRBJ2-7): DSGVTQTPKHLITATGQRVTLRCSPRSGDLSVYWYQQSLDQGLQFLIQYYNGEERAKGNILERFSAQQFPDLHSELNLSSLELGDSALYFCASSPRTKPYEQYFGPGTRLTVT.

The gene calls are TRBV15 and TRBJ1-1; TRBD1 agrees at 7 bases. Germline CDR1 LNHNV, CDR2 YYDKDF (reference sequence). Losses at the gene ends were 0 bases for V and 0 bases for J; bases not matched to a gene: 10. The CDR3 consists of 18 residues. The CDR3: CATSRDFANRGLNTEAFF. CDR3 sequence (DNA): TGTGCCACCAGCAGAGACTTCGCAAACAGGGGACTGAACACTGAAGCTTTCTTT.

The rearrangement joins TRBV19 to TRBJ2-7; possibly TRBD1 for D (6 bases). Germline V CDR1 and CDR2: LNHDA, SQIVND (reference sequence). The CDR3 has 14 amino acids. V was clipped by 8 bases and J by 6 bases, with 20 bases between them. The CDR3 sequence is CASGFQGSNGEQYF. The CDR3 coding sequence is TGTGCCAGTGGATTCCAGGGGTCAAACGGCGAGCAGTACTTC.

This clonotype was seen many times. The V call is TRBV4-3, the J call TRBJ2-1, with a possible D match to TRBD2 (6 bases). This CDR3 contains 16 residues. The V and J ends lost 0 bases and 7 bases respectively, with 16 bases between them. Germline lookup yields CDR1 LGHNA and CDR2 YSLEER. The CDR3 reads CASSQDGGAIGNEQFF. CDR3 DNA: TGCGCCAGCAGCCAAGATGGAGGGGCAATCGGTAATGAGCAGTTCTTC.

This clonotype was observed a few times. This chain uses TRBV20-1 with TRBJ2-4; TRBD2 is a possible D gene (6 bases). CDR3 length: 15 residues. The germline V gene has CDR1 DFQATT and CDR2 SNEGSKA (reference sequence). CDR3 DNA sequence: TGCGGAATGGGTGCGCGGGGAAGGCCAGGAAACATTCAGTACTTC. Protein sequence: CGMGARGRPGNIQYF.

This chain joins TRBV30 and TRBJ2-3; a weak D match, TRBD1 (5 bases). The CDR3 sequence is 13 residues long. Trimming stripped 2 bases from V and 0 bases from J, with 6 bases between. The germline CDR1 and CDR2 sequences are GTSNPN and SVGIG (reference sequence). The CDR3, as DNA: TGTGCCTGGAGTACAGGAAGCACAGATACGCAGTATTTT. It codes for CAWSTGSTDTQYF.

This chain connects TRBV24-1 to TRBJ2-1, with 14 bases identical to TRBD2. Germline loops: CDR1 KGHDR, CDR2 SFDVKD. The CDR3 has 16 residues. Unmatched junction bases numbered 5, after V lost 3 bases and J lost 8 bases. The CDR3 nucleotides read TGTGCCACCAGTGATGGACTAGCGGGAGGCGTGTATGAGCAGTTCTTC. Translating it yields CATSDGLAGGVYEQFF.